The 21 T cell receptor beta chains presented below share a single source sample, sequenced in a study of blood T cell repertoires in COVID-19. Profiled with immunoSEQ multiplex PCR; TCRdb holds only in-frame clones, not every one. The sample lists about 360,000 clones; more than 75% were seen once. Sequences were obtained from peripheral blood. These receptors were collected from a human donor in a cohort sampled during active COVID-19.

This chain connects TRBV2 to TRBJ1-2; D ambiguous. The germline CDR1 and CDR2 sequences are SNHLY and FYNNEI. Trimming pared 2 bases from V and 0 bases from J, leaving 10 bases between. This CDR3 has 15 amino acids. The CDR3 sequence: CASSENRDTNYGYTF. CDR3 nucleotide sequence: TGTGCCAGCAGTGAAAACAGAGATACTAACTATGGCTACACCTTC.

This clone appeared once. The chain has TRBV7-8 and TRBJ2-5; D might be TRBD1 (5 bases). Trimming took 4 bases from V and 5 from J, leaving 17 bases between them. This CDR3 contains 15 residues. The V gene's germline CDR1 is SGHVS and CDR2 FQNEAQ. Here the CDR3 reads CASSSIGADGETQYF. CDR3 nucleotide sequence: TGTGCCAGCAGCTCCATAGGGGCTGATGGTGAGACCCAGTACTTC. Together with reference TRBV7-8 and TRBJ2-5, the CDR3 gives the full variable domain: GAGVSQSPRYKVAKRGQDVALRCDPISGHVSLFWYQQALGQGPEFLTYFQNEAQLDKSGLPSDRFFAERPEGSVSTLKIQRTQQEDSAVYLCASSSIGADGETQYFGPGTRLLVL.

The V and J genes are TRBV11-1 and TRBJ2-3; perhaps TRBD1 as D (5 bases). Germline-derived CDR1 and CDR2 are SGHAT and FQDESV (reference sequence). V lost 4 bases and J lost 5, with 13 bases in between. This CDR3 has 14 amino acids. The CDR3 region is CASSSGGALDTQYF. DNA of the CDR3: TGTGCCAGCAGCTCGGGTGGGGCGTTAGATACGCAGTATTTT.

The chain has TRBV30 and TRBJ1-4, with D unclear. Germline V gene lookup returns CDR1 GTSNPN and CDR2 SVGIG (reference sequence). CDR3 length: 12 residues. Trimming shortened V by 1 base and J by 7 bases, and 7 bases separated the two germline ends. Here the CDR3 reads CAWSGAREKLFF. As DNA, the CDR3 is TGTGCCTGGAGTGGGGCGCGTGAAAAACTGTTTTTT.

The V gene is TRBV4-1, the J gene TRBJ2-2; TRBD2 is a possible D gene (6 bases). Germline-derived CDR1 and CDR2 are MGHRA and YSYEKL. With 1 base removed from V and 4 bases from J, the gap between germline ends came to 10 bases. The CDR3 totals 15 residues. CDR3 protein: CASSQGLGFTGELFF. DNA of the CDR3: TGCGCCAGCAGCCAAGGACTAGGTTTCACCGGGGAGCTGTTTTTT.

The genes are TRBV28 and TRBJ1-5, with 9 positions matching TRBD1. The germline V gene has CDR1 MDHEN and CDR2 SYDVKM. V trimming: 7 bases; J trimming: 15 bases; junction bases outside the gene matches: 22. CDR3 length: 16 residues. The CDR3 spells CASTRTGDYSNHGGHF. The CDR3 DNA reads TGTGCCAGCACGCGGACAGGGGACTATAGCAATCACGGGGGGCATTTT.

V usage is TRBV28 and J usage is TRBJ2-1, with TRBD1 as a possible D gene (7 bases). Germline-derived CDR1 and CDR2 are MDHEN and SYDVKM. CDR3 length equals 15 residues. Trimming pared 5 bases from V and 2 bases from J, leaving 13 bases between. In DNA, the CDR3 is TGTGCCAGCAGTCGCGACAGGGAGGCCTACAATGAGCAGTTCTTC. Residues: CASSRDREAYNEQFF.

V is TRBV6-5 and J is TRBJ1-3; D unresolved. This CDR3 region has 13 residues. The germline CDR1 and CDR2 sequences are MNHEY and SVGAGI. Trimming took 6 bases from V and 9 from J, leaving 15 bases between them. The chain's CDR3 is CASRPSPSGTIYF. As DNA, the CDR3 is TGTGCCAGCAGGCCCTCCCCGAGTGGCACCATATATTTT.

The CDR3 loop reads CASRFRGGEAFF. The CDR3 nucleotides are TGCGCCAGCAGATTCAGAGGGGGTGAAGCTTTCTTT. The chain joins TRBV10-1 to TRBJ1-1; the D gene is possibly TRBD1 (6 bases). This CDR3 is 12 amino acids long. From germline, CDR1 is WNHNN and CDR2 SYGVQD (reference sequence). V was clipped by 6 bases and J by 7 bases, with 12 bases between them.

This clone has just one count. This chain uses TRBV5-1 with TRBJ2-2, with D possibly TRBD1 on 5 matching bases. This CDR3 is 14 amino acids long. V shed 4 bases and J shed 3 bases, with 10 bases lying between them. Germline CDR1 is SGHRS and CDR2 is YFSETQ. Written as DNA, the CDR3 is TGCGCCAGCAGCCCCGACAGTTACACCGGGGAGCTGTTTTTT. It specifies CASSPDSYTGELFF.

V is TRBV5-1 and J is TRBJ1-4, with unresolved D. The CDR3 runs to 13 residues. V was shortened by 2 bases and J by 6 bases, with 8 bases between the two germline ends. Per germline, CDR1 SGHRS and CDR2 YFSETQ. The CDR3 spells CASSLGEHEKLFF. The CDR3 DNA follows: TGCGCCAGCAGCTTAGGAGAACATGAAAAACTGTTTTTT. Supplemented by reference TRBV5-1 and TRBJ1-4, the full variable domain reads KAGVTQTPRYLIKTRGQQVTLSCSPISGHRSVSWYQQTPGQGLQFLFEYFSETQRNKGNFPGRFSGRQFSNSRSEMNVSTLELGDSALYLCASSLGEHEKLFFGSGTQLSVL.

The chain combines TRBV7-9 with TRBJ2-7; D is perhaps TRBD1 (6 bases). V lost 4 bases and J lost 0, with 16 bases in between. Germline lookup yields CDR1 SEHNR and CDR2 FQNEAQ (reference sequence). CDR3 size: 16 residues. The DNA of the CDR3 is TGTGCCAGCAGCTCGACAGGTTCAGGTCCCTCCTACGAGCAGTACTTC. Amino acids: CASSSTGSGPSYEQYF.

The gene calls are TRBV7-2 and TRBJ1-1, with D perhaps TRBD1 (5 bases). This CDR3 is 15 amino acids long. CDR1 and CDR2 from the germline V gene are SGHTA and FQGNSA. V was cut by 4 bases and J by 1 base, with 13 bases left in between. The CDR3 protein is CASSSWGGKNTEAFF. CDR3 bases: TGTGCCAGCAGCTCCTGGGGGGGTAAGAACACTGAAGCTTTCTTT.

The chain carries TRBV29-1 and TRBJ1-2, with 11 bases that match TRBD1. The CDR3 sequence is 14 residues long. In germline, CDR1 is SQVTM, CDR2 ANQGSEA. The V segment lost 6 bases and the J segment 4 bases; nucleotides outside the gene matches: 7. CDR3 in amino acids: CSVTWTGGGYGYTF. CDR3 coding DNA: TGCAGCGTGACCTGGACAGGGGGCGGCTATGGCTACACCTTC.

The CDR3 region is CASSETPSGGQPQHF. Written as DNA, the CDR3 is TGTGCCAGCAGTGAAACGCCCTCAGGGGGTCAGCCCCAGCATTTT. The J gene is TRBJ1-5, the V gene TRBV2, with 7 bases fitting TRBD1. Germline CDR1 SNHLY, CDR2 FYNNEI. With V trimmed by 2 bases and J by 6 bases, 7 bases remained unmatched. The CDR3 consists of 15 residues.

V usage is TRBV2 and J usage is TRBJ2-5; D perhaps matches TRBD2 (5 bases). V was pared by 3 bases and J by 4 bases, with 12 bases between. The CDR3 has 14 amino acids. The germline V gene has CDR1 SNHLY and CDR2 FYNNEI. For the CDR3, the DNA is TGTGCCAGCAGTGAGGATGCTAGCCCAGAGACCCAGTACTTC. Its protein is CASSEDASPETQYF. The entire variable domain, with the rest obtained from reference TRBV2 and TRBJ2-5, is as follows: EPEVTQTPSHQVTQMGQEVILRCVPISNHLYFYWYRQILGQKVEFLVSFYNNEISEKSEIFDDQFSVERPDGSNFTLKIRSTKLEDSAMYFCASSEDASPETQYFGPGTRLLVL.

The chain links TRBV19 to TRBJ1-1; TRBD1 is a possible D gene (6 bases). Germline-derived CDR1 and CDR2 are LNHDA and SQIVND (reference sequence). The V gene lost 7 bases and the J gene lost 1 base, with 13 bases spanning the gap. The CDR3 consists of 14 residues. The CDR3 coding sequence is TGTGCCAGTACCGGACAGAGGGGGAACACTGAAGCTTTCTTT. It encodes CASTGQRGNTEAFF.

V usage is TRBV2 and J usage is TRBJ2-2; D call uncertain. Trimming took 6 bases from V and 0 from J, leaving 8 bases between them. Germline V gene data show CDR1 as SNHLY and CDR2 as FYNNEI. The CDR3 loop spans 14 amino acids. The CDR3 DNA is TGTGCCAGCAGGAGCCTTACGAACACCGGGGAGCTGTTTTTT. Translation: CASRSLTNTGELFF.

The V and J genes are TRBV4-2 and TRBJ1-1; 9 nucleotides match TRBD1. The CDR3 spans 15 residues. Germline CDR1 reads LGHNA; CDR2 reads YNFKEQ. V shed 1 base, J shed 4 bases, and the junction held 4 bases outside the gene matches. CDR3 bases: TGTGCCAGCAGCCAAGCCGGACAGGGGACCACTGAAGCTTTCTTT. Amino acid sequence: CASSQAGQGTTEAFF.

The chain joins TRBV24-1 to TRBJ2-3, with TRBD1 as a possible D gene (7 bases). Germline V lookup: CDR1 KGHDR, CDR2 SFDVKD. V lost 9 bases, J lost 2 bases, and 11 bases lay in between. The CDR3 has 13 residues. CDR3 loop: CATSEGATDTQYF. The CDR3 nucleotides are TGTGCCACCTCGGAGGGGGCCACAGATACGCAGTATTTT.

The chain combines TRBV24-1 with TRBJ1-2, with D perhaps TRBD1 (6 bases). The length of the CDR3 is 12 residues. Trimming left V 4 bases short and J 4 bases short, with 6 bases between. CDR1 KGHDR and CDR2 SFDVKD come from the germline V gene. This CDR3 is CATSETGYGYTF. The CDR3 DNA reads TGTGCCACCAGTGAGACAGGCTATGGCTACACCTTC.